This T cell receptor (beta chain) is from a study of T cells in Graves' hyperthyroidism and ophthalmopathy. RNA transcripts served as the template for amplifying TCR beta CDR3 regions. With the HTBI primer set, the TCR CDR3 went through a first round of RT-PCR. TCRdb analysed the multiplex PCR reads with MiXCR anew, one entry per CDR3 protein. The sample records a few hundred thousand distinct CDR3 sequences, 15% being singletons. Stable disease denoted Graves' hyperthyroidism without ophthalmopathy progression within 18 months. Hyperthyroidism was newly diagnosed in patients aged 18 to 65 (duration under 2 months). Diagnoses were made from clinical symptoms, serum measures (thyroxine and TRAb), thyroid ultrasound and orbital computed tomography. CDR1 and CDR2 from the germline V gene are DFQATT and SNEGSKA (reference sequence). Trimming pared 2 bases from V and 1 base from J, leaving 8 bases between. CDR3 length: 13 amino acids.

The source of this sequence is a woman aged 25 to 39 with Graves' hyperthyroidism. V gene TRBV20-1 combines with J gene TRBJ1-1; D is possibly TRBD1 (5 bases). The sample taken for sequencing was blood. The CDR3 DNA reads TGCAGTGCTAGACCAGACAGGAACACTGAAGCTTTCTTT. This encodes CSARPDRNTEAFF.